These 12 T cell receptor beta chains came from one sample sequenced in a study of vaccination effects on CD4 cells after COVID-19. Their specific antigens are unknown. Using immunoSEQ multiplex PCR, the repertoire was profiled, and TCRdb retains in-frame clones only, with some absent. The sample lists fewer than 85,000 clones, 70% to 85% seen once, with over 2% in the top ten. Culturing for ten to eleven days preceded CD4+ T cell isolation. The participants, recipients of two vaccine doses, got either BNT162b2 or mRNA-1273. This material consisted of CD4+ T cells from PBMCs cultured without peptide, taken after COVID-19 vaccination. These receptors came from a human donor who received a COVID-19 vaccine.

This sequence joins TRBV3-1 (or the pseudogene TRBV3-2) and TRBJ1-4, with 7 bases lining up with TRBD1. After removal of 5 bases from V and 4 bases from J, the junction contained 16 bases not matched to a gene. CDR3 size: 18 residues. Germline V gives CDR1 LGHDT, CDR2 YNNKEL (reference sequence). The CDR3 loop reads CASSERLGGQQGNEKLFF. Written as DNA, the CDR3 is TGTGCCAGCAGCGAAAGATTAGGGGGACAGCAGGGTAATGAAAAACTGTTTTTT.

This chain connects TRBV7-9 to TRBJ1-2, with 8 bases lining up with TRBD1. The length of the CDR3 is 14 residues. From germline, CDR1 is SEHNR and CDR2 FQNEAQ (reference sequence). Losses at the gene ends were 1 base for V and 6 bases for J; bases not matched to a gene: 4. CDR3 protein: CASSLEQGANGYTF. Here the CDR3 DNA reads TGTGCCAGCAGCTTAGAGCAGGGGGCAAATGGCTACACCTTC.

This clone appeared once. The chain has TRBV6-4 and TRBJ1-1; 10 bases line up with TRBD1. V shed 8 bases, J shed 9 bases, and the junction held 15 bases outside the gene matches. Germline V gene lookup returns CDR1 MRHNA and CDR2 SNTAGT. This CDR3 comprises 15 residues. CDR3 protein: CASAKTGGEKRKAFF. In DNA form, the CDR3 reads TGTGCCAGCGCAAAGACAGGGGGCGAAAAGAGGAAAGCTTTCTTT.

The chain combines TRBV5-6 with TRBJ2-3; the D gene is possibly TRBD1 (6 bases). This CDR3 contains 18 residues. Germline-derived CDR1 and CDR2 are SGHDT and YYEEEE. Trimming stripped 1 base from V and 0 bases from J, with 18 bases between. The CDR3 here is CASSLFGGQGLSTDTQYF. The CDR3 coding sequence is TGTGCCAGCAGCTTGTTTGGGGGCCAGGGGCTTAGCACAGATACGCAGTATTTT. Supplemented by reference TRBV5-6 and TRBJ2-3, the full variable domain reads DAGVTQSPTHLIKTRGQQVTLRCSPKSGHDTVSWYQQALGQGPQFIFQYYEEEERQRGNFPDRFSGHQFPNYSSELNVNALLLGDSALYLCASSLFGGQGLSTDTQYFGPGTRLTVL.

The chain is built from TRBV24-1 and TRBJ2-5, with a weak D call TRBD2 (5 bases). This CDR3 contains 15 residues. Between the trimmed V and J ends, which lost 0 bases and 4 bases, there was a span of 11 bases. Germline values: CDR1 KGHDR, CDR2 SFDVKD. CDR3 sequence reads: CATSDLMTGRETQYF. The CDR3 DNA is TGTGCCACCAGTGATTTGATGACGGGGAGAGAGACCCAGTACTTC.

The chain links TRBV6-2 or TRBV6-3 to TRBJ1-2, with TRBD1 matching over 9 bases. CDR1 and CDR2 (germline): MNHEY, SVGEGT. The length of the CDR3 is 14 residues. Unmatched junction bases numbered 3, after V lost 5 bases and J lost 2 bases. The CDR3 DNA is TGTGCCAGCAGTCTCGGGACAGGGAACTATGGCTACACCTTC. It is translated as CASSLGTGNYGYTF.

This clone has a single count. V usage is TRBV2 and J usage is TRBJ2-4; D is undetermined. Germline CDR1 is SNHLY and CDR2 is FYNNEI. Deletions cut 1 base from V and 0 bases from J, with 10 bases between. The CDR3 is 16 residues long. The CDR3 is CASSEGSILAKNIQYF. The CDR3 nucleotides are TGTGCCAGCAGTGAAGGCTCGATTCTAGCCAAAAACATTCAGTACTTC. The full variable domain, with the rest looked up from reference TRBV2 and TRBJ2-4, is EPEVTQTPSHQVTQMGQEVILRCVPISNHLYFYWYRQILGQKVEFLVSFYNNEISEKSEIFDDQFSVERPDGSNFTLKIRSTKLEDSAMYFCASSEGSILAKNIQYFGAGTRLSVL.

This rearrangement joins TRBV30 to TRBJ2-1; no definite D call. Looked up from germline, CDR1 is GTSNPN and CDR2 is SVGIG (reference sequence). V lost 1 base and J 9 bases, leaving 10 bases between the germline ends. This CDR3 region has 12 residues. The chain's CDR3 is CAWSGTSGEQFF. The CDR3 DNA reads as TGTGCCTGGAGTGGGACCTCCGGTGAGCAGTTCTTC. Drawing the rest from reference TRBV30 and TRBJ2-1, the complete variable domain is SQTIHQWPATLVQPVGSPLSLECTVEGTSNPNLYWYRQAAGRGLQLLFYSVGIGQISSEVPQNLSASRPQDRQFILSSKKLLLSDSGFYLCAWSGTSGEQFFGPGTRLTVL.

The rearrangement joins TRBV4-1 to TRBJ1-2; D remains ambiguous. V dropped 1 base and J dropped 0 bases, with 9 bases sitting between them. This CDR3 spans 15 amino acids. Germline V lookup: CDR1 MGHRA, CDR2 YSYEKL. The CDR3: CASSQATTANYGYTF. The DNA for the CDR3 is TGCGCCAGCAGCCAAGCAACAACAGCTAACTATGGCTACACCTTC.

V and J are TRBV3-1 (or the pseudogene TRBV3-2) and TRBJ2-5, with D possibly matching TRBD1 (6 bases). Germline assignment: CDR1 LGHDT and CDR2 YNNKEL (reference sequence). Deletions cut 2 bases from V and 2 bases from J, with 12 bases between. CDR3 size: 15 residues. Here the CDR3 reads CASSQIVQGQETQYF. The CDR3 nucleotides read TGTGCCAGCAGCCAAATTGTACAGGGACAAGAGACCCAGTACTTC.

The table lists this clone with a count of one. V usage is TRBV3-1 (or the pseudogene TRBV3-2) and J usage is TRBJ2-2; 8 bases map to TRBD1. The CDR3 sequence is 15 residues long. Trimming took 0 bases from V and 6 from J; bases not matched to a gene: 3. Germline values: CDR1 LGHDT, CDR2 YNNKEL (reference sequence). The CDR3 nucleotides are TGTGCCAGCAGCCAAGATGCACAGGGGGCCGGGGAGCTGTTTTTT. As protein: CASSQDAQGAGELFF.

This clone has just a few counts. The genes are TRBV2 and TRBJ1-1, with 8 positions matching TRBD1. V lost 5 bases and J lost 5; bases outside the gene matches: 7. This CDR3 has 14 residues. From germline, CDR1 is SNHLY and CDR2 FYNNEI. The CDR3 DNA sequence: TGTGCCAGCAGTAATCAGGGGGCGGGTACTGAAGCTTTCTTT. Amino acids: CASSNQGAGTEAFF.